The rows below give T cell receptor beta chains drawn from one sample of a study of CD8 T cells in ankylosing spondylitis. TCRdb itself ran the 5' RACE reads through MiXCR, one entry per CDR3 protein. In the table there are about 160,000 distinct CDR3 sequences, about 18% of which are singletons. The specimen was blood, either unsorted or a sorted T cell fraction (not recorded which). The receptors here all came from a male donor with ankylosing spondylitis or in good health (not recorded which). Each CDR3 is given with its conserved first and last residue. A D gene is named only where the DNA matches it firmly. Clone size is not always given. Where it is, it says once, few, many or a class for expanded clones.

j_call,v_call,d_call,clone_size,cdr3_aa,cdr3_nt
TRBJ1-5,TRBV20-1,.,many,CSAHQGTRSNQPQHF,TGCAGTGCCCACCAGGGGACCCGGAGCAATCAGCCCCAGCATTTT
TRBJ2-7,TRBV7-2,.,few,CASSSYGPNYEQYF,TGTGCCAGCAGCTCCTATGGACCGAACTACGAGCAGTACTTC
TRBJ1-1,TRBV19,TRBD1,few,CASGGERQGARGTNTEAFF,TGTGCCAGTGGAGGCGAGCGACAGGGGGCGAGAGGCACGAACACTGAAGCTTTCTTT
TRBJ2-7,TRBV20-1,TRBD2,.,CSAGTSGRNEQYF,TGCAGTGCTGGGACTAGCGGGAGAAACGAGCAGTACTTC
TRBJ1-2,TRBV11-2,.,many,CASSKSGGPGDYGYTF,TGTGCCAGCAGCAAGTCGGGCGGGCCCGGAGATTATGGCTACACCTTC
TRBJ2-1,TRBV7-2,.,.,CASSLAPYNEQFF,TGTGCCAGCAGCTTAGCGCCCTACAATGAGCAGTTCTTC
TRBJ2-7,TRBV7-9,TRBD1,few,CASTLGTGTGDYEQYF,TGTGCCAGCACCCTTGGGACAGGGACAGGGGACTACGAGCAGTACTTC
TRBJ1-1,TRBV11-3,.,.,CASSREALSTEAFF,TGTGCCAGCAGCCGAGAGGCCCTGAGCACTGAAGCTTTCTTT
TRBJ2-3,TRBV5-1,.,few,CASTPRASDTDTQYF,TGCGCCAGCACCCCCAGGGCTAGCGACACAGATACGCAGTATTTT
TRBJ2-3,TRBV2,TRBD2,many,CASSPRTSGSGDTQYF,TGTGCCAGCAGTCCCCGGACTAGCGGGAGTGGAGATACGCAGTATTTT
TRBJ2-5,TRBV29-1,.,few,CSVGTGTDQETQYF,TGCAGCGTTGGTACAGGGACCGACCAAGAGACCCAGTACTTC